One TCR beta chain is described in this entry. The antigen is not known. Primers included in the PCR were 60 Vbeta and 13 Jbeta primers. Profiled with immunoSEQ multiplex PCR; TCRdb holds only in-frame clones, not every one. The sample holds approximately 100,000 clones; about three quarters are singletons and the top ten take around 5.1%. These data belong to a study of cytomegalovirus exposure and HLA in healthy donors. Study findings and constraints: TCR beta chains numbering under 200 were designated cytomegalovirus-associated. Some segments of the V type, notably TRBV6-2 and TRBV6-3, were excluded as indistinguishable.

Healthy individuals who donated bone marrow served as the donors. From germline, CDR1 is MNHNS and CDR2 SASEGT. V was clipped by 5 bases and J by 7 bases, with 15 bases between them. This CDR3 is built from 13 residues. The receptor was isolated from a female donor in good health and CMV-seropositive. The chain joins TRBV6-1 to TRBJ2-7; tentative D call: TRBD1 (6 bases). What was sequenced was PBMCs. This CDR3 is CASSSVWGREQYF. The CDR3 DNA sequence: TGTGCCAGCAGTTCAGTATGGGGGCGAGAGCAGTACTTC.